This record looks at one T cell receptor beta chain sequence and its context. Per the original methods: Researchers report that nucleated cell counts were estimated from reference gene primer amplification. Only in-frame clones appear in the TCRdb table, and some are missing; sequencing was by immunoSEQ multiplex PCR. V, J and clone size are those of that table, while D and trimming were read from the DNA. This table has 100,000 to 150,000 clones, 81% appearing once. The data belong to a study of blood T cell repertoires in COVID-19. Study summary: From the United States, Italy and Spain came samples of acute and convalescent COVID-19. PBMCs, B-cell-depleted T cells, or T cells were the source of the cDNA or gDNA that made up the material.

V was pared by 5 bases and J by 5 bases, with 3 bases of the junction left unmatched. Germline-derived CDR1 and CDR2 are SGHTA and FQGNSA. CDR3 length equals 13 residues. The source material was peripheral blood. V and J are TRBV7-2 and TRBJ2-3; 8 bases match TRBD2. The clonotype originates from a woman aged 60-75 years with active or convalescent COVID-19. The CDR3, as DNA: TGTGCCAGCAGCCGGGGGGGGTTAGATACGCAGTATTTT. It is translated as CASSRGGLDTQYF.